The 3 T cell receptor beta chains below come from one sample, sequenced in a study of blood T cell repertoires in COVID-19. Generated by immunoSEQ multiplex PCR, the TCRdb table keeps only in-frame clones and is missing some. This sample has roughly 60,000 clones, with approximately 77% found just once. The sequenced sample was peripheral blood. These receptors all stem from a human donor in a cohort sampled during active COVID-19.

This clone was detected only once. The gene calls are TRBV7-9 and TRBJ2-6; D remains ambiguous. Germline CDR1 SEHNR, CDR2 FQNEAQ (reference sequence). V lost 6 bases, J lost 2 bases, and 5 bases lay in between. CDR3 length: 13 residues. The CDR3 DNA sequence: TGTGCCAGCAGACGGGCTGGGGCCAACGTCCTGACTTTC. Translating it yields CASRRAGANVLTF.

The V call is TRBV7-2, the J call TRBJ1-5; D gene ambiguous. V lost 4 bases to trimming and J lost 7 bases, with 11 bases between them. The CDR3 spans 13 residues. Per germline, CDR1 SGHTA and CDR2 FQGNSA. The CDR3 nucleotides are TGTGCCAGCAGCTCGGACTTCGGGCAGCCCCAGCATTTT. Protein: CASSSDFGQPQHF.

The chain combines TRBV9 with TRBJ2-7, with 10 bases lining up with TRBD2. V lost 0 bases, J lost 6 bases, and 9 bases stayed unmatched. Germline V gives CDR1 SGDLS, CDR2 YYNGEE. The CDR3 covers 16 residues. Here the CDR3 DNA reads TGTGCCAGCAGCGTAGCCGCGGGACTAGCGTTGGGCGAGCAGTACTTC. Translating gives CASSVAAGLALGEQYF.